This TCR beta chain emerged from a study of ipilimumab plus nivolumab after autologous stem cell transplantation. Whole-study context: The DLBCL cohort had primary refractory and relapsed disease, with 18-month progression-free survival of roughly 86% and 30%.

Study-wide points: TCR repertoire, Treg phenotype and gut microbiota reportedly support more study of this approach.

Ipilimumab, 1 mg/kg, started 14 to 28 days after autologous transplant. Patients received nivolumab 3 mg/kg at weeks 1, 4, 7, 10, then fortnightly to week 26. Germline V gives CDR1 SGHVS, CDR2 FNYEAQ. Trimming removed 0 bases at V and 3 bases at J, with 12 bases between. The CDR3 sequence is 17 residues long. Generated by immunoSEQ multiplex PCR, the TCRdb table keeps only in-frame clones and is missing some. The sample includes about 83,000 clones, 75% to 85% of them seen just once. Note on this clone: Its target is not known.

This clonotype originated in a male donor with diffuse large B-cell lymphoma. The rearrangement uses TRBV7-6 and TRBJ2-6; D assignment may be TRBD1 or TRBD2 (6 bases each). The starting material was PBMCs, obtained in a trial of ipilimumab plus nivolumab as post-transplant consolidation. CDR3 amino acids: CASSLAEGGFGANVLTF. The CDR3 nucleotides read TGTGCCAGCAGCTTAGCGGAAGGGGGGTTTGGGGCCAACGTCCTGACTTTC.